This passage covers 4 T cell receptor beta chains from one sample sequenced in a study of blood T cell repertoires in COVID-19. Sequenced by immunoSEQ multiplex PCR; TCRdb stores in-frame clones only, minus some. Among 60,000 to 95,000 clones, 80% to 90% were seen once, and the ten largest hold roughly 6.8%. Sequenced material: peripheral blood. The receptors come from a woman between 50 and 59 years old with acute or convalescent COVID-19.

The chain links TRBV24-1 to TRBJ2-5, with D perhaps TRBD1 (7 bases). Per the germline V gene, CDR1 is KGHDR and CDR2 is SFDVKD. CDR3 length: 14 amino acids. V lost 4 bases to trimming and J lost 7 bases, with 15 bases between them. The DNA of the CDR3 is TGTGCCACCAGTGACGCGACAGGGACTCCGACCCAGTACTTC. Its protein product is CATSDATGTPTQYF.

The rearrangement links TRBV6-2 or TRBV6-3 to TRBJ1-4; no reliable D call. CDR3 length: 14 residues. The germline CDR1 and CDR2 sequences are MNHEY and SVGEGT. Deletions cut 2 bases from V and 4 bases from J, with 8 bases between. The CDR3 here is CASSYGRNNEKLFF. CDR3 in DNA: TGTGCCAGCAGTTACGGCAGAAATAATGAAAAACTGTTTTTT.

The rearrangement joins TRBV19 to TRBJ1-3; D is unclear. The germline CDR1 and CDR2 sequences are LNHDA and SQIVND (reference sequence). The CDR3 is 13 amino acids. V was clipped by 6 bases and J by 1 base, with 7 bases between them. In DNA form, the CDR3 reads TGTGCCAGTAGGCAGGTTTCTGGAAACACCATATATTTT. This codes for CASRQVSGNTIYF.

The chain employs TRBV19 and TRBJ1-4; D is perhaps TRBD1 (6 bases). CDR1 is LNHDA and CDR2 is SQIVND in the germline V gene (reference sequence). The length of the CDR3 is 14 residues. V was clipped by 5 bases and J by 6 bases, with 13 bases between them. In nucleotides, the CDR3 is TGTGCCAGTAGTCCGGACAGATGGGATGAAAAACTGTTTTTT. Protein product: CASSPDRWDEKLFF.